The source of this T cell receptor (beta chain) is a study of long-term antiretroviral therapy in people with HIV. Participants living with HIV all received treatment in the United States. Each sample contained about 0.9-10 million cryopreserved PBMC, thawed before DNA extraction. The authors ran the immunoSEQ assay, v3.0, at survey level. The method was immunoSEQ multiplex PCR; TCRdb's version includes in-frame clones alone and lacks a portion of them. The table has about 25,000 clones, 65% to 80% seen once; the top ten hold 9% to 10%. Overall study results and limits: The blood, collected between about 2003 and 2017, was possibly taken under older ART regimens. Spans of CDR3 length were tighter for HIV repertoires than for controls.

This clone was seen more than once but under ten times. Its antigen is not identified. Sequencing used unsorted PBMCs, obtained 1.2 years after starting antiretroviral therapy. The clonotype was recovered from a woman between 35 and 50 years old with HIV.

This CDR3 is CASSEHQRPYEQYF. The CDR3 nucleotides read TGCGCCAGCAGTGAGCACCAGCGGCCCTACGAGCAGTACTTC. The V call is TRBV10-1, the J call TRBJ2-7; the D gene is possibly TRBD2 (5 bases). With 2 bases removed from V and 2 bases from J, the gap between germline ends came to 10 bases. Germline loops: CDR1 WNHNN, CDR2 SYGVQD (reference sequence). This CDR3 region has 14 residues.